Listed below are T cell receptor beta chains from one sample, sequenced in a study of shared clonotypes between healthy human individuals. Profiled with immunoSEQ multiplex PCR; TCRdb holds only in-frame clones, not every one. The sample consists of about 2.3 million clones, around 93% of them appearing once. Input material: naive CD4+ T cells from PBMCs. Receptor source: a man younger than 35 in good health. Some clones in this sample may be carry-over from other donors' samples. Both conserved end residues are part of each CDR3. The order of the fields is V gene, D gene, J gene, CDR3 protein. A D gene is named only where the DNA matches it firmly.

TRBV6-1	.	TRBJ1-2	CASSEGGYYGYTF
TRBV29-1	.	TRBJ1-1	CSVAISQGNTEAFF
TRBV27	.	TRBJ2-5	CASSPGTRETQYF
TRBV7-2	TRBD2	TRBJ2-3	CASSLALLAGATTDTQYF
TRBV14	TRBD2	TRBJ2-5	CASSQELAGGETQYF
TRBV19	TRBD1	TRBJ1-2	CARNPMKGQDYGYTF
TRBV5-4	.	TRBJ1-1	CASSLSNTEAFF
TRBV14	.	TRBJ2-1	CASSQDRREWHEQFF
TRBV5-4	.	TRBJ1-2	CASSVPFRFDGYTF
TRBV30	.	TRBJ1-3	CAWSPRWEFGNTIYF
TRBV7-9	TRBD1	TRBJ1-4	CASSLGTANEKLFF
TRBV5-6	.	TRBJ1-5	CASSLGGLGNQPQHF
TRBV27	.	TRBJ2-7	CASSWGGDF
TRBV18	TRBD1	TRBJ2-7	CASSPPGTGVGEQYF
TRBV7-2	.	TRBJ1-2	CASSAYYGYTF
TRBV28	.	TRBJ2-1	CASRLDRTMNGEQFF
TRBV21-1	.	TRBJ2-2	CASSPPLDRGATGELFF
TRBV5-1	TRBD2	TRBJ2-3	CASSPGTSGSRDTQYF
TRBV2	TRBD2	TRBJ2-5	CASSRSGPSGPQYF
TRBV2	TRBD2	TRBJ2-1	CASRWTRTNEQFF
TRBV15	TRBD1	TRBJ1-2	CATSRGTDANYGYTF
TRBV7-2	.	TRBJ2-3	CASSFLVTDTQYF
TRBV27	.	TRBJ2-7	CASSPPFRGYEQYF
TRBV6-5	TRBD2	TRBJ2-1	CATTGTSVYNEQFF
TRBV7-8	TRBD1	TRBJ1-3	CASSTGTASGNTIYF
TRBV21-1	.	TRBJ2-5	CASSKALLRDKPKRETQYF
TRBV18	TRBD1	TRBJ2-7	CASSPLEGAVYEQYF
TRBV15	.	TRBJ2-7	CATSRDPTGNYEQYF
TRBV6-1	.	TRBJ1-2	CATAGARNYGYTF
TRBV2	TRBD1	TRBJ1-2	CARRQGEGYTF